A selection of T cell receptor beta chains follows, all from one sample in a study of shared clonotypes between healthy human individuals. Data came from immunoSEQ multiplex PCR; TCRdb stores just in-frame clones and leaves some out. The sample contains 2.5 million or so clones, around 90% of which appear only once. The sample was naive CD4+ T cells sorted from blood. Source of these receptors: a man aged 18 to 30 in good health. CDR3s include the opening cysteine and the closing phenylalanine or tryptophan. The D gene is left open where the match is weak. Only some rows state a clone size, as once, few, many or a class for expanded clones.

clone size: .
CDR3 length: 16
J gene: TRBJ1-4
D gene: TRBD1
V gene: TRBV7-9
CDR3 protein: CASSSQGAIPNEKLFF
CDR3 DNA: TGTGCCAGCAGCTCGCAGGGGGCGATACCTAATGAAAAACTGTTTTTT

clone size: .
CDR3 length: 12
J gene: TRBJ2-5
D gene: .
V gene: TRBV5-1
CDR3 protein: CARPDRQETQYF
CDR3 DNA: TGCGCCAGGCCCGACAGACAAGAGACCCAGTACTTC

clone size: .
CDR3 length: 15
J gene: TRBJ1-1
D gene: TRBD1
V gene: TRBV6-5
CDR3 protein: CASSPGDRDLRGAFF
CDR3 DNA: TGTGCCAGCAGCCCCGGCGACAGGGATTTAAGGGGAGCTTTCTTT

clone size: .
CDR3 length: 13
J gene: TRBJ2-7
D gene: .
V gene: TRBV5-8
CDR3 protein: CASSLYLEHEQYF
CDR3 DNA: TGTGCCAGCAGCTTGTACCTAGAGCACGAGCAGTACTTC

clone size: .
CDR3 length: 15
J gene: TRBJ2-1
D gene: .
V gene: TRBV7-9
CDR3 protein: CASSPPPGSPNEQFF
CDR3 DNA: TGTGCCAGCAGCCCCCCCCCGGGAAGCCCCAATGAGCAGTTCTTC

clone size: few
CDR3 length: 12
J gene: TRBJ1-1
D gene: .
V gene: TRBV28
CDR3 protein: CASGPYHTEAFF
CDR3 DNA: TGTGCCAGCGGGCCTTACCACACTGAAGCTTTCTTT

clone size: once
CDR3 length: 17
J gene: TRBJ2-6
D gene: .
V gene: TRBV10-3
CDR3 protein: CAISAQGGPPGANVLTF
CDR3 DNA: TGTGCCATCAGTGCACAGGGCGGACCACCTGGGGCCAACGTCCTGACTTTC

clone size: .
CDR3 length: 12
J gene: TRBJ2-5
D gene: .
V gene: TRBV19
CDR3 protein: CASSRGEETQYF
CDR3 DNA: TGTGCCAGTAGTAGGGGGGAAGAGACCCAGTACTTC

clone size: .
CDR3 length: 14
J gene: TRBJ2-5
D gene: .
V gene: TRBV7-9
CDR3 protein: CASSLRTLRETQYF
CDR3 DNA: TGTGCCAGCAGCTTAAGGACCTTACGGGAGACCCAGTACTTC

clone size: once
CDR3 length: 14
J gene: TRBJ1-2
D gene: .
V gene: TRBV6-6
CDR3 protein: CASSYYNAPGGYTF
CDR3 DNA: TGTGCCAGCAGTTACTATAATGCCCCGGGCGGCTACACCTTC

clone size: once
CDR3 length: 13
J gene: TRBJ1-2
D gene: .
V gene: TRBV7-2
CDR3 protein: CASSSSVYYGYTF
CDR3 DNA: TGTGCCAGCAGCTCCTCCGTGTACTATGGCTACACCTTC

clone size: .
CDR3 length: 10
J gene: TRBJ1-1
D gene: .
V gene: TRBV19
CDR3 protein: CASSSTEAFF
CDR3 DNA: TGTGCCAGTAGCTCAACTGAAGCTTTCTTT

clone size: .
CDR3 length: 17
J gene: TRBJ1-4
D gene: TRBD1
V gene: TRBV10-3
CDR3 protein: CAISQGGQAPVNEKLFF
CDR3 DNA: TGTGCCATCAGCCAGGGAGGACAGGCACCCGTTAATGAAAAACTGTTTTTT

clone size: .
CDR3 length: 16
J gene: TRBJ2-2
D gene: TRBD2
V gene: TRBV5-1
CDR3 protein: CASSLTTSGGTGELFF
CDR3 DNA: TGCGCCAGCAGCTTAACGACTAGCGGGGGCACCGGGGAGCTGTTTTTT

clone size: once
CDR3 length: 15
J gene: TRBJ1-2
D gene: TRBD1
V gene: TRBV18
CDR3 protein: CASSLGHSGTGDYTF
CDR3 DNA: TGTGCCAGCTCACTGGGGCACTCCGGGACAGGGGACTACACCTTC

clone size: .
CDR3 length: 14
J gene: TRBJ1-5
D gene: .
V gene: TRBV7-2
CDR3 protein: CASSLLPWGQPQHF
CDR3 DNA: TGTGCCAGCAGCTTACTCCCCTGGGGTCAGCCCCAGCATTTT

clone size: few
CDR3 length: 13
J gene: TRBJ1-3
D gene: .
V gene: TRBV30
CDR3 protein: CAWNRWVGNTIYF
CDR3 DNA: TGTGCCTGGAACCGGTGGGTCGGAAACACCATATATTTT

clone size: .
CDR3 length: 14
J gene: TRBJ2-7
D gene: TRBD2
V gene: TRBV4-3
CDR3 protein: CASSQDYLAGEQYF
CDR3 DNA: TGCGCCAGCAGCCAAGATTACCTAGCGGGCGAGCAGTACTTC

clone size: once
CDR3 length: 14
J gene: TRBJ2-7
D gene: TRBD1
V gene: TRBV6-8
CDR3 protein: CASSRRDSSCQQYF
CDR3 DNA: TGTGCCAGCAGTCGACGGGACAGCTCTTGTCAGCAGTACTTC

clone size: .
CDR3 length: 20
J gene: TRBJ2-2
D gene: TRBD2
V gene: TRBV5-1
CDR3 protein: CASSLDFRLAGATNTGELFF
CDR3 DNA: TGCGCCAGCAGCTTGGATTTCAGGCTAGCGGGAGCGACGAACACCGGGGAGCTGTTTTTT